These 17 T cell receptor beta chains originate from one sample sequenced in a study of blood T cell repertoires in COVID-19. Only in-frame clones appear in the TCRdb table, and some are missing; sequencing was by immunoSEQ multiplex PCR. The sample has 40,000 to 50,000 clones, 80% to 90% seen once. Sequenced material: peripheral blood. The receptor set was obtained from a human donor in a cohort sampled during active COVID-19.

DNA for the CDR3: TGCGCCAGCAGGAGACAGGGGGTGAGCTCCTACAATGAGCAGTTCTTC. The encoded protein is CASRRQGVSSYNEQFF. The chain couples TRBV5-1 to TRBJ2-1; TRBD1 matches at 9 bases. This CDR3 is built from 16 residues. Unmatched junction bases numbered 6, after V lost 5 bases and J lost 0 bases. Germline values: CDR1 SGHRS, CDR2 YFSETQ.

The CDR3 region has the DNA TGCGCCAGCGGGCTTCCGGGAGGAGTTGGGGAAAAACTGTTTTTT. Residues: CASGLPGGVGEKLFF. This chain links TRBV4-1 with TRBJ1-4, with D uncertain. Trimming removed 8 bases at V and 8 bases at J, with 21 bases between. Germline V lookup: CDR1 MGHRA, CDR2 YSYEKL. This CDR3 spans 15 amino acids.

The chain recombines TRBV30 with TRBJ1-3; unclear D gene. Trimming shortened V by 3 bases and J by 0 bases, and 9 bases separated the two germline ends. Germline assignment: CDR1 GTSNPN and CDR2 SVGIG (reference sequence). The CDR3 extends over 14 amino acids. The CDR3 here is CAWSLGISGNTIYF. The DNA of the CDR3 is TGTGCCTGGAGCCTCGGGATCTCTGGAAACACCATATATTTT.

The V call is TRBV4-1, the J call TRBJ2-6; D is unclear. Per the germline V gene, CDR1 is MGHRA and CDR2 is YSYEKL. V lost 1 base, J lost 6 bases, and 10 bases lay in between. This CDR3 region has 15 residues. The CDR3 coding sequence is TGCGCCAGCAGCCAAGCTTGGCTTTTGGCCAACGTCCTGACTTTC. Residues: CASSQAWLLANVLTF.

The chain recombines TRBV29-1 with TRBJ2-7; 9 bases agree with TRBD1. V dropped 5 bases and J dropped 9; count of bases not matched to a gene: 8. CDR1 is SQVTM and CDR2 is ANQGSEA in the germline V gene. The CDR3 spans 12 residues. CDR3 region: CSVSRTGVGQYF. DNA for the CDR3: TGCAGCGTTTCCCGGACAGGGGTGGGGCAGTACTTC.

This sequence joins TRBV3-1 (or the pseudogene TRBV3-2) and TRBJ2-1, with TRBD2 matching over 10 bases. Germline V gives CDR1 LGHDT, CDR2 YNNKEL (reference sequence). The CDR3 consists of 13 residues. The V and J ends lost 4 bases and 14 bases, in that order; junction bases with no gene match: 8. The CDR3 sequence: CASSPGVAGGEFF. CDR3 coding DNA: TGTGCCAGCAGCCCAGGGGTAGCGGGGGGTGAGTTCTTC.

The rearrangement uses TRBV10-3 and TRBJ2-2; D perhaps matches TRBD1 (6 bases). Trimming removed 11 bases from V and 0 bases from J, with 13 bases in between. CDR1 and CDR2 (germline): ENHRY, SYGVKD. The CDR3 is 14 amino acids. CDR3 amino acids: CALRDTSNTGELFF. The CDR3, as DNA: TGTGCCCTCCGGGACACCTCGAACACCGGGGAGCTGTTTTTT.

This clone was counted a single time. The CDR3: CASSPGGVGDTQYF. As DNA, the CDR3 is TGTGCCAGCAGCCCCGGGGGGGTAGGAGATACGCAGTATTTT. This chain connects TRBV7-2 to TRBJ2-3; 8 bases align to TRBD2. The germline V gene encodes CDR1 SGHTA and CDR2 FQGNSA. This CDR3 spans 14 amino acids. With 5 bases clipped from V and 5 bases from J, the junction kept 6 bases outside the gene matches.

This clone was recorded once. J is TRBJ2-7 and V is TRBV5-4; D possibly corresponds to TRBD2 (7 bases). Trimming took off 0 bases at V and 2 bases at J, with 12 bases between the two ends. This CDR3 contains 15 residues. Germline V gene sequence: CDR1 SGHNT, CDR2 YYREEE (reference sequence). CDR3 loop: CASSLERGATYEQYF. The CDR3, as DNA: TGTGCCAGCAGCTTGGAACGGGGGGCAACCTACGAGCAGTACTTC.

The chain combines TRBV19 with TRBJ1-6; D is unresolved. V lost 2 bases and J 6 bases, leaving 11 bases between the germline ends. CDR1 and CDR2 (germline): LNHDA, SQIVND (reference sequence). The CDR3 sequence is 15 residues long. CDR3 protein: CASSIRGQLNSPLHF. The CDR3 bases are TGTGCCAGTAGTATACGTGGGCAGCTTAATTCACCCCTCCACTTT.

The gene calls are TRBV11-3 and TRBJ1-6, with unresolved D. CDR3 length equals 13 residues. The V end lost 5 bases, the J end lost 7 bases, and 9 bases lay between the germline ends. Per the germline V gene, CDR1 is SGHNT and CDR2 is YENEEA. This CDR3 reads CASSLSLNSPLHF. The CDR3 DNA sequence: TGTGCCAGCAGCCTCTCCCTCAATTCACCCCTCCACTTT.

This clone was detected once. The rearrangement links TRBV7-9 to TRBJ2-3; D is uncertain. The germline gives CDR1 SEHNR, CDR2 FQNEAQ (reference sequence). Trimming left V 5 bases short and J 0 bases short, with 9 bases between. The CDR3 runs to 14 residues. The CDR3 loop is CASSELSSTDTQYF. The CDR3 DNA reads as TGTGCCAGCAGCGAGCTCTCTAGCACAGATACGCAGTATTTT. Full variable domain (remainder filled in from reference TRBV7-9 and TRBJ2-3): DTGVSQNPRHKITKRGQNVTFRCDPISEHNRLYWYRQTLGQGPEFLTYFQNEAQLEKSRLLSDRFSAERPKGSFSTLEIQRTEQGDSAMYLCASSELSSTDTQYFGPGTRLTVL.

This clone was observed a handful of times. This sequence joins TRBV7-9 and TRBJ1-5, with D maybe TRBD1 (5 bases). This CDR3 contains 12 residues. The germline V gene encodes CDR1 SEHNR and CDR2 FQNEAQ (reference sequence). The V end lost 10 bases, the J end lost 6 bases, and 13 bases lay between the germline ends. This CDR3 reads CATTRGSQPQHF. CDR3 DNA sequence: TGTGCCACGACGCGGGGCAGTCAGCCCCAGCATTTT.

This chain uses TRBV24-1 with TRBJ2-2; weak D call: TRBD2 (5 bases). Germline CDR1 is KGHDR and CDR2 is SFDVKD. V shed 9 bases and J shed 2 bases, with 12 bases lying between them. The CDR3 length is 14 residues. The CDR3 region is CATSERGNTGELFF. The DNA of the CDR3 is TGTGCCACCTCCGAACGGGGAAACACCGGGGAGCTGTTTTTT.

The rearrangement uses TRBV4-1 and TRBJ1-5; D is undetermined. V was cut by 5 bases and J by 7 bases, with 12 bases left in between. This CDR3 comprises 13 residues. Per germline, CDR1 MGHRA and CDR2 YSYEKL. CDR3 in amino acids: CASSKSSGQPQHF. DNA of the CDR3: TGCGCCAGCAGCAAGTCTTCCGGGCAGCCCCAGCATTTT.

The chain recombines TRBV7-9 with TRBJ2-5; TRBD2 agrees at 9 bases. Trimming took 3 bases from V and 3 from J; bases not matched to a gene: 5. Germline CDR1 reads SEHNR; CDR2 reads FQNEAQ (reference sequence). The CDR3 contains 15 residues. The CDR3 spells CASSFESSGEETQYF. CDR3 DNA: TGTGCCAGCAGCTTTGAATCTAGCGGGGAAGAGACCCAGTACTTC.

The gene calls are TRBV30 and TRBJ1-5, with D possibly TRBD1 on 5 matching bases. Germline-derived CDR1 and CDR2 are GTSNPN and SVGIG (reference sequence). V was cut by 1 base and J by 5 bases, with 12 bases left in between. This CDR3 spans 14 amino acids. For the CDR3, the DNA is TGTGCCTGGAGTGGGACCCAAGGGGATCAGCCCCAGCATTTT. Protein sequence: CAWSGTQGDQPQHF.